These 4 T cell receptor beta chains came from one sample sequenced in a study of OX40 agonist ivuxolimab in advanced cancers. Using immunoSEQ multiplex PCR, the repertoire was profiled, and TCRdb retains in-frame clones only, with some absent. The profile shows over 20,000 clones, around 84% of them singletons. The sequences come from CD4+ or CD8+ T cells sorted from blood, collected in a trial of the OX40 agonist ivuxolimab. These receptors came from an adult with an advanced solid tumor such as melanoma, head and neck, liver or kidney cancer.

The V gene is TRBV5-1, the J gene TRBJ2-1, with TRBD2 matching over 7 bases. Germline V CDR1 and CDR2: SGHRS, YFSETQ. The CDR3 is 14 residues long. Losses at the gene ends were 2 bases for V and 9 bases for J; bases not matched to a gene: 8. CDR3: CASSLGLGSGEQFF. As DNA, the CDR3 is TGCGCCAGCAGCTTAGGACTAGGGTCGGGTGAGCAGTTCTTC.

This clone was recorded a few times. The chain couples TRBV11-3 to TRBJ2-2, with D possibly TRBD2 on 5 matching bases. Germline V gene sequence: CDR1 SGHNT, CDR2 YENEEA. The ends were cut back, 5 bases at V and 1 base at J, with 8 bases in the middle. The CDR3 has 14 amino acids. The CDR3 loop reads CASSGSRNTGELFF. The CDR3 region has the DNA TGTGCCAGCAGCGGGAGCCGGAACACCGGGGAGCTGTTTTTT.

Only one count was recorded for this clone. J is TRBJ2-7 and V is TRBV28, with 13 bases identical to TRBD2. Germline assignment: CDR1 MDHEN and CDR2 SYDVKM. The CDR3 is 19 amino acids. J gave up 6 bases and V 6 bases, and 20 bases lay outside the gene matches. This chain's CDR3 is CASSPTKLKGLAGVVEQYF. The CDR3 coding sequence is TGTGCCAGCAGCCCAACTAAACTTAAAGGACTAGCGGGAGTCGTCGAGCAGTACTTC. Drawing the rest from reference TRBV28 and TRBJ2-7, the complete variable domain is DVKVTQSSRYLVKRTGEKVFLECVQDMDHENMFWYRQDPGLGLRLIYFSYDVKMKEKGDIPEGYSVSREKKERFSLILESASTNQTSMYLCASSPTKLKGLAGVVEQYFGPGTRLTVT.

This chain uses TRBV4-2 with TRBJ2-2; D remains ambiguous. Germline V gene sequence: CDR1 LGHNA, CDR2 YNFKEQ. V was pared by 0 bases and J by 6 bases, with 14 bases between. CDR3 length: 16 residues. The CDR3 spells CASSQDGRTIPGELFF. In DNA, the CDR3 is TGTGCCAGCAGCCAAGATGGTAGGACCATCCCCGGGGAGCTGTTTTTT.